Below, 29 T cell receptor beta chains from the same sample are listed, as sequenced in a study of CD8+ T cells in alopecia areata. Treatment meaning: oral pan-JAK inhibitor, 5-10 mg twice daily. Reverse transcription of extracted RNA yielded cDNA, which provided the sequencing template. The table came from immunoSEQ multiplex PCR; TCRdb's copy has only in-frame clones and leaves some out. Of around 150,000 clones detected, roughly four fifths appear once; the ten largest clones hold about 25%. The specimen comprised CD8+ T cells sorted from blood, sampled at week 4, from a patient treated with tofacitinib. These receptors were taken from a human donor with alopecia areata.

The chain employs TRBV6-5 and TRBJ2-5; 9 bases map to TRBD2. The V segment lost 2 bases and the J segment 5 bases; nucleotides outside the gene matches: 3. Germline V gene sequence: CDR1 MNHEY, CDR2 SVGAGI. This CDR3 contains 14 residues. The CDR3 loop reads CASSYGSGGETQYF. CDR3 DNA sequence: TGTGCCAGCAGTTACGGGAGCGGGGGGGAGACCCAGTACTTC.

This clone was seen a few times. This CDR3 reads CAISEGGPSYNEQFF. The CDR3 coding sequence is TGTGCCATCAGTGAAGGGGGGCCCTCCTACAATGAGCAGTTCTTC. The chain has TRBV10-3 and TRBJ2-1, with D perhaps given as TRBD1 or TRBD2 (6 bases each). This CDR3 region has 15 residues. V lost 3 bases, J lost 0 bases, and 9 bases lay in between. CDR1 and CDR2 from the germline V gene are ENHRY and SYGVKD.

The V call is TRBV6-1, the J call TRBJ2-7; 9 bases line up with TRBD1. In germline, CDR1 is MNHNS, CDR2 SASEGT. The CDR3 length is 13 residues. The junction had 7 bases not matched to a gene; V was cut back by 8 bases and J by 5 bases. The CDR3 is CASEGQGRHEQYF. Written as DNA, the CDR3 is TGTGCCAGCGAGGGACAGGGAAGACACGAGCAGTACTTC.

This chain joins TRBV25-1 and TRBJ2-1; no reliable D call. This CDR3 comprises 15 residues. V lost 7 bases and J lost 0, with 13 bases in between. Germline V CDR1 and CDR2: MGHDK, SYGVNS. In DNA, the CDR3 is TGTGCCAGCACTGACGGCGAGAGCTCCTACAATGAGCAGTTCTTC. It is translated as CASTDGESSYNEQFF.

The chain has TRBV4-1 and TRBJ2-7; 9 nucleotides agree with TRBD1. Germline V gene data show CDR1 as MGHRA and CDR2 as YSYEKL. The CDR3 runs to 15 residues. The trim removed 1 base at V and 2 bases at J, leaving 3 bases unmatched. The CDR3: CASSQAGQGPYEQYF. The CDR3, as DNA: TGCGCCAGCAGCCAAGCCGGACAGGGGCCCTACGAGCAGTACTTC.

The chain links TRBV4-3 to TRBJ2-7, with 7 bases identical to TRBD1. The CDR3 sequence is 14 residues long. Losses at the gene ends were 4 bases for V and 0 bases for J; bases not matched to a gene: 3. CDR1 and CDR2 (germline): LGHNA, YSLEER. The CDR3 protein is CASSPRDSSYEQYF. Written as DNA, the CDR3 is TGCGCCAGCAGCCCCCGGGACAGCTCCTACGAGCAGTACTTC.

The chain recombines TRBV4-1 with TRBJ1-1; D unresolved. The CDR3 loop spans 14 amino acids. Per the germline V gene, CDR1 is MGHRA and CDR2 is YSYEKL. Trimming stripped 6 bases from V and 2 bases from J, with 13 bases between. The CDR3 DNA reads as TGCGCCAGCAGTTCACAGCCCGGAAACACTGAAGCTTTCTTT. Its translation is CASSSQPGNTEAFF.

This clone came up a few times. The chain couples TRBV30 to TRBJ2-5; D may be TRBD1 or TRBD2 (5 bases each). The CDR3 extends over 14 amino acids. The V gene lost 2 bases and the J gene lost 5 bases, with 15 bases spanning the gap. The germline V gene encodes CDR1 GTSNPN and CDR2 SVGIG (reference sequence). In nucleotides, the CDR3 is TGTGCCTGGAGTCACTCGGGGCCCCGGGAGACCCAGTACTTC. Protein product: CAWSHSGPRETQYF.

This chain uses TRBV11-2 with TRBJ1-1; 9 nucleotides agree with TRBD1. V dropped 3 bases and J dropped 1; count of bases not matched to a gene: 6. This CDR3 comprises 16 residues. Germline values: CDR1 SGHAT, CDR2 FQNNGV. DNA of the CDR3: TGTGCCAGCAGCTTTCGGACAGGGGTGGAGAACACTGAAGCTTTCTTT. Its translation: CASSFRTGVENTEAFF.

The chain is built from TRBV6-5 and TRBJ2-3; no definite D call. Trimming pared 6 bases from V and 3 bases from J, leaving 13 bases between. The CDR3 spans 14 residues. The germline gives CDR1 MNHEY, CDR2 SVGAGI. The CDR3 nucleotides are TGTGCCAGCAGACAGTGGCAAGGTACAGATACGCAGTATTTT. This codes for CASRQWQGTDTQYF.

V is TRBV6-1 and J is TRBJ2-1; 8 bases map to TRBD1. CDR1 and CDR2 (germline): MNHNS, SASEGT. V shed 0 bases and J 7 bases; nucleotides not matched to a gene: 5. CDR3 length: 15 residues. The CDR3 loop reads CASSEARTGWNEQFF. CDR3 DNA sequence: TGTGCCAGCAGTGAAGCTAGGACAGGGTGGAATGAGCAGTTCTTC.

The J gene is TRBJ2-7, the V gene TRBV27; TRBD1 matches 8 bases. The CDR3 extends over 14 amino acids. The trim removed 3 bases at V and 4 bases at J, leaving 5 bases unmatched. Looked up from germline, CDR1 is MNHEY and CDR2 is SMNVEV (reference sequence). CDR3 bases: TGTGCCAGCAGTTTGGGCAGGGGGCCTTACGAGCAGTACTTC. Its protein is CASSLGRGPYEQYF.

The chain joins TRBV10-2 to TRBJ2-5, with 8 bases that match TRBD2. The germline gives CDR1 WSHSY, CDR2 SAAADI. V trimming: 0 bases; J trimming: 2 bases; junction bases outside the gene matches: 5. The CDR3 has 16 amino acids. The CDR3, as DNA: TGCGCCAGCAGTGAGTCGGTAGCGGGGCTTCAAGAGACCCAGTACTTC. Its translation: CASSESVAGLQETQYF.

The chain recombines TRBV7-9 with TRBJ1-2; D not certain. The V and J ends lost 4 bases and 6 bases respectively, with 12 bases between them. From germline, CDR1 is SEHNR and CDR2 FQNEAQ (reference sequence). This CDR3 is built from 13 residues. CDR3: CASSWIGQDGYTF. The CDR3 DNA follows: TGTGCCAGCAGCTGGATTGGGCAGGATGGCTACACCTTC. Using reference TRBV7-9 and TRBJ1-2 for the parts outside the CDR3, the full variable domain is DTGVSQNPRHKITKRGQNVTFRCDPISEHNRLYWYRQTLGQGPEFLTYFQNEAQLEKSRLLSDRFSAERPKGSFSTLEIQRTEQGDSAMYLCASSWIGQDGYTFGSGTRLTVV.

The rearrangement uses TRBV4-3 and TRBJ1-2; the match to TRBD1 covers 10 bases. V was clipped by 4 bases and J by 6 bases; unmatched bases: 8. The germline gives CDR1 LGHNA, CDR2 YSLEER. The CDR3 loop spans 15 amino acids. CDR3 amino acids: CASSRRQGAYNGYTF. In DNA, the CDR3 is TGCGCCAGCAGCCGTCGACAGGGGGCGTATAATGGCTACACCTTC.

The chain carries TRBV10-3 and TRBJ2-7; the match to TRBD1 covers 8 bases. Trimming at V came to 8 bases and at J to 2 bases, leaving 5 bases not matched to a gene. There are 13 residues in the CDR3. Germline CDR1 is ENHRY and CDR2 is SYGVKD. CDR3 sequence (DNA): TGTGCCATCGGTGGACAGGGAGCCTACGAGCAGTACTTC. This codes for CAIGGQGAYEQYF.

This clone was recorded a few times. The chain's CDR3 is CASTARGGIDTGELFF. CDR3 in DNA: TGTGCCAGCACCGCGAGAGGAGGAATCGACACCGGGGAGCTGTTTTTT. V and J are TRBV7-9 and TRBJ2-2, with D tentatively TRBD2 (5 bases). Germline V gene data show CDR1 as SEHNR and CDR2 as FQNEAQ (reference sequence). The CDR3 covers 16 residues. V was shortened by 7 bases and J by 3 bases, with 18 bases between the two germline ends.

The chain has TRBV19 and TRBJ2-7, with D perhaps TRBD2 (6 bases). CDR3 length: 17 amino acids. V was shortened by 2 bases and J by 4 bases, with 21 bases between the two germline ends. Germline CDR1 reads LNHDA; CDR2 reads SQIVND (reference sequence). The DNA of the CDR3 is TGTGCCAGTAGTATAAAGGGAGGTTTAGCGACCCTTTACGAGCAGTACTTC. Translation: CASSIKGGLATLYEQYF.

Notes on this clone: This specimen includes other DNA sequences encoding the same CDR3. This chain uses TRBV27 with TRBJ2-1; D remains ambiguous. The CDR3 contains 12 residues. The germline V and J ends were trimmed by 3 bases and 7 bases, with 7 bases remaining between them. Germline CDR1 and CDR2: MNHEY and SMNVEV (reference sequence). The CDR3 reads CASSLLGNEQFF. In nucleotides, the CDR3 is TGTGCCAGCAGTTTGCTAGGGAATGAGCAGTTCTTC.

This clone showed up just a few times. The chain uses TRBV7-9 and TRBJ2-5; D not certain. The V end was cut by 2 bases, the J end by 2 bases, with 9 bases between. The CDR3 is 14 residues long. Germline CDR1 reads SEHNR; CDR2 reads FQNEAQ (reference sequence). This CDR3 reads CASSLPSQQETQYF. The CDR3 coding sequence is TGTGCCAGCAGCTTACCCTCACAGCAAGAGACCCAGTACTTC. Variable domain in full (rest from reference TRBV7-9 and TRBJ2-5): DTGVSQNPRHKITKRGQNVTFRCDPISEHNRLYWYRQTLGQGPEFLTYFQNEAQLEKSRLLSDRFSAERPKGSFSTLEIQRTEQGDSAMYLCASSLPSQQETQYFGPGTRLLVL.

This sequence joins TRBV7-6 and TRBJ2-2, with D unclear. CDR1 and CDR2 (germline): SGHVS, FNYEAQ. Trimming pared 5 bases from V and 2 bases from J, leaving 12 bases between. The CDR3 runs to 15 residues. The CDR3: CASSDGPRNTGELFF. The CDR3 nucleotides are TGTGCCAGCAGCGACGGACCTCGAAACACCGGGGAGCTGTTTTTT.

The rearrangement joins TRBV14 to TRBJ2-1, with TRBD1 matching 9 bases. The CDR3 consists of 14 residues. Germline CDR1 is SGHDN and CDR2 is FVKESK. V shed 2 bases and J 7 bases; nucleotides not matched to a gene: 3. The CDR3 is CASSQSGQGNEQFF. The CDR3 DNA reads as TGTGCCAGCAGCCAATCGGGACAGGGAAATGAGCAGTTCTTC. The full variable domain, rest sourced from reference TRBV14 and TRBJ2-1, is EAGVTQFPSHSVIEKGQTVTLRCDPISGHDNLYWYRRVMGKEIKFLLHFVKESKQDESGMPNNRFLAERTGGTYSTLKVQPAELEDSGVYFCASSQSGQGNEQFFGPGTRLTVL.

This CDR3 is CASSLERGYNEQFF. CDR3 DNA: TGTGCCAGCAGTTTAGAGAGGGGCTACAATGAGCAGTTCTTC. The rearrangement joins TRBV27 to TRBJ2-1; D may match TRBD1 or TRBD2 (5 bases each). V dropped 2 bases and J dropped 3 bases, with 8 bases sitting between them. CDR3 length: 14 residues. CDR1 and CDR2 (germline): MNHEY, SMNVEV (reference sequence).

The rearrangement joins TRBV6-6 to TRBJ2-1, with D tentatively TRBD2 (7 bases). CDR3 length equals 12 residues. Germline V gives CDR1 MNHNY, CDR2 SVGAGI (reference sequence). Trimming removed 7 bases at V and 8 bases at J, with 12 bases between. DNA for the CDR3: TGTGCCAGCACCGAAGGGGGGGATGAGCAGTTCTTC. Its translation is CASTEGGDEQFF.

CDR3 residues: CASSPLWGSYEQYF. DNA for the CDR3: TGTGCCAGCAGCCCCCTATGGGGCTCCTACGAGCAGTACTTC. V gene TRBV7-9 combines with J gene TRBJ2-7; D not resolved. The V gene's germline CDR1 is SEHNR and CDR2 FQNEAQ (reference sequence). This CDR3 is built from 14 residues. Deletions cut 5 bases from V and 0 bases from J, with 11 bases between.

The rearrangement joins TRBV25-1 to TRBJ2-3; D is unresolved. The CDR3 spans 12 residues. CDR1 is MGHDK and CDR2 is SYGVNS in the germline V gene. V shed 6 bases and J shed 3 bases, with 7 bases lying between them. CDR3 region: CASREGTDTQYF. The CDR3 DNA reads TGTGCCAGCAGGGAAGGGACAGATACGCAGTATTTT.

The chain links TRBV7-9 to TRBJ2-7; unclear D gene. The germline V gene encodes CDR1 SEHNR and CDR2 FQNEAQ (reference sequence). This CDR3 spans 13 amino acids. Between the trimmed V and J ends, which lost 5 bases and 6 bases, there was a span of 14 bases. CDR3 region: CASSPPSLPEQYF. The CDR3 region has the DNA TGTGCCAGCAGCCCCCCAAGCCTTCCCGAGCAGTACTTC.

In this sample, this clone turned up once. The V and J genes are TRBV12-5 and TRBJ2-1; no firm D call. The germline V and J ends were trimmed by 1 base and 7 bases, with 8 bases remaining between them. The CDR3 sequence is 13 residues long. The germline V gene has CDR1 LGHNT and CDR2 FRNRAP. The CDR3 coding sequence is TGTGCTAGTGGTTTGGGGGTTGGGAATGAGCAGTTCTTC. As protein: CASGLGVGNEQFF.

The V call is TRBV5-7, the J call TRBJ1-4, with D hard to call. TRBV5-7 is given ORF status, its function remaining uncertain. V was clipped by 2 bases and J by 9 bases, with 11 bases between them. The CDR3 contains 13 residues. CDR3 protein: CASSFPTVQKLFF. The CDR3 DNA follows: TGTGCCAGCAGCTTTCCTACAGTGCAAAAACTGTTTTTT.